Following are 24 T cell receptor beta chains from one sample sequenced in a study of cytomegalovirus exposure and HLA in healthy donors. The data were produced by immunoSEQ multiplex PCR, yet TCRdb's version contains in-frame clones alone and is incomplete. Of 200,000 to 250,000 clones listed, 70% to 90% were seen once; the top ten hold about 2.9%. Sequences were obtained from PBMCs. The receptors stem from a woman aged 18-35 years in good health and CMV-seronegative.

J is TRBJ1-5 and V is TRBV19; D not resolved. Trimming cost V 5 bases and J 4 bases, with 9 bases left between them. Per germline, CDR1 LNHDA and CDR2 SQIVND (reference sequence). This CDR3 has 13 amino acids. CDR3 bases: TGTGCCAGTAGTGACCAGGCTAATCAGCCCCAGCATTTT. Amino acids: CASSDQANQPQHF.

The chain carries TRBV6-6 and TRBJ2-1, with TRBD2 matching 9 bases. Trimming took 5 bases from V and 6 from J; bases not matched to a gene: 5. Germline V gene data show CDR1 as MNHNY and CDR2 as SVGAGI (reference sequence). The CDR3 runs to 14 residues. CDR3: CASSAGLALNEQFF. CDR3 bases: TGTGCCAGCAGTGCGGGACTAGCTCTCAATGAGCAGTTCTTC.

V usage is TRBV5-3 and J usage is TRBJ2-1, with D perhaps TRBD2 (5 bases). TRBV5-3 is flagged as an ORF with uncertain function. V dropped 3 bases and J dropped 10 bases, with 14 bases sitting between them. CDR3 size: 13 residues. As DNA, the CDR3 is TGTGCCAGAAGCTGGTCGAGGGCCTTAGAGCAGTTCTTC. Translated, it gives CARSWSRALEQFF.

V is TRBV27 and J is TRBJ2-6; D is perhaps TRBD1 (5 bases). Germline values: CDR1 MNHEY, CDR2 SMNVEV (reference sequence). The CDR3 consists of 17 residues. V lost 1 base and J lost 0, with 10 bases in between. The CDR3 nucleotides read TGTGCCAGCAGTTTATTCTGGACAAGCTCTGGGGCCAACGTCCTGACTTTC. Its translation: CASSLFWTSSGANVLTF.

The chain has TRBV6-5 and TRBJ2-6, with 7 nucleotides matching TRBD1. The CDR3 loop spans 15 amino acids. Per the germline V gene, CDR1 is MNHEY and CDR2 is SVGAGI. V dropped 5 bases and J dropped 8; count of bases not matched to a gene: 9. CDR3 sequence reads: CASSRQGIGTNVLTF. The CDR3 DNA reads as TGTGCCAGCAGTCGACAGGGCATAGGAACCAACGTCCTGACTTTC.

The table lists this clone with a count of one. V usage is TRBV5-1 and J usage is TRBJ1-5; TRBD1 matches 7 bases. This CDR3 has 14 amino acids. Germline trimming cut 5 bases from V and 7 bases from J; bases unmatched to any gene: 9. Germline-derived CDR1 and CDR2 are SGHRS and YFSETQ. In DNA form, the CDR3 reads TGCGCCAGCAGTCCCGGAGGGGGCAGGCAGCCCCAGCATTTT. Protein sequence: CASSPGGGRQPQHF.

CDR3 nucleotides: TGTGCCAGCAGCGCCGGACTATCTCCCTACAATGAGCAGTTCTTC. Protein: CASSAGLSPYNEQFF. The chain has TRBV28 and TRBJ2-1, with D perhaps matching TRBD2 (6 bases). The length of the CDR3 is 15 residues. V lost 6 bases, J lost 2 bases, and 14 bases lay in between. From germline, CDR1 is MDHEN and CDR2 SYDVKM.

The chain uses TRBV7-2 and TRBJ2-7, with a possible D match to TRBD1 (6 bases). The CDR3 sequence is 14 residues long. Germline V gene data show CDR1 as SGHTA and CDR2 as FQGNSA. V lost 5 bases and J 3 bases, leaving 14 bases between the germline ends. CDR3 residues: CASSPRATGYEQYF. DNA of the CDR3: TGTGCCAGCAGCCCAAGGGCGACAGGCTACGAGCAGTACTTC.

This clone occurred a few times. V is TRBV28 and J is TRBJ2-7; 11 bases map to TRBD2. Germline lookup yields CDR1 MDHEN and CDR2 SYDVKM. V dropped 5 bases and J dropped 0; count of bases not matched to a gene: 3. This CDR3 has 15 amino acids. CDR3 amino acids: CASSHGLAGSYEQYF. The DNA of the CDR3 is TGTGCCAGCAGTCACGGACTAGCGGGCTCCTACGAGCAGTACTTC.

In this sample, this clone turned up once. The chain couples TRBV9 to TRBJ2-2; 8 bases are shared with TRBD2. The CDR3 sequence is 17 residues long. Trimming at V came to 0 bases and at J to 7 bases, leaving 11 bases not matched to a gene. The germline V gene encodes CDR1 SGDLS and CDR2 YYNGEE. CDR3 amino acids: CASSVELWREADGELFF. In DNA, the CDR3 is TGTGCCAGCAGCGTAGAATTGTGGCGGGAGGCGGACGGGGAGCTGTTTTTT. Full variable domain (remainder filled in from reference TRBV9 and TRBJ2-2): DSGVTQTPKHLITATGQRVTLRCSPRSGDLSVYWYQQSLDQGLQFLIQYYNGEERAKGNILERFSAQQFPDLHSELNLSSLELGDSALYFCASSVELWREADGELFFGEGSRLTVL.

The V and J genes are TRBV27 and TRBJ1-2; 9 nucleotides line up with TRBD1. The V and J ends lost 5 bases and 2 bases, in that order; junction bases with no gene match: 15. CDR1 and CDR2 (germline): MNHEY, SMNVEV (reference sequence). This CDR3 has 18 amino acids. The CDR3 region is CASSPVVRDREGNYGYTF. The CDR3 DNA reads TGTGCCAGCAGTCCCGTGGTCCGGGACAGGGAAGGGAACTATGGCTACACCTTC.

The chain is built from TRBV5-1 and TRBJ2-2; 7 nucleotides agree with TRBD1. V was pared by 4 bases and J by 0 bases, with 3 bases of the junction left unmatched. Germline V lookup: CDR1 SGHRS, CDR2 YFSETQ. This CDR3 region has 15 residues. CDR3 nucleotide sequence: TGCGCCAGCAGCCAGGACAGGCCGAACACCGGGGAGCTGTTTTTT. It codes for CASSQDRPNTGELFF.

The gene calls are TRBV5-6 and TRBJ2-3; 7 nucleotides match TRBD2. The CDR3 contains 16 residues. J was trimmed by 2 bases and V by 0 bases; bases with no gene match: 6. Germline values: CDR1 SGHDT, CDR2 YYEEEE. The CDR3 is CASSLVVGGVTDTQYF. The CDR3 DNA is TGTGCCAGCAGCTTGGTTGTGGGAGGGGTCACAGATACGCAGTATTTT.

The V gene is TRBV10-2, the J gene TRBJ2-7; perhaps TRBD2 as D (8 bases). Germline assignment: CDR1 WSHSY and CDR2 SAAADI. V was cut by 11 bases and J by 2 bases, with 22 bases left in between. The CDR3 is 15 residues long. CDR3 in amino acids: CAAGHLAGQTYEQYF. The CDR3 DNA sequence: TGCGCCGCGGGTCATTTAGCGGGACAGACCTACGAGCAGTACTTC.

The CDR3, as DNA: TGTGCCAGCAGCTTCAGCCTAGCGGGAGTGGGGAATGAGCAGTTCTTC. Its translation is CASSFSLAGVGNEQFF. The chain couples TRBV13 to TRBJ2-1; TRBD2 agrees at 10 bases. The CDR3 covers 16 residues. Germline V gene sequence: CDR1 PRHDT, CDR2 FYEKMQ (reference sequence). V gave up 3 bases and J gave up 7 bases; unmatched junction bases: 9.

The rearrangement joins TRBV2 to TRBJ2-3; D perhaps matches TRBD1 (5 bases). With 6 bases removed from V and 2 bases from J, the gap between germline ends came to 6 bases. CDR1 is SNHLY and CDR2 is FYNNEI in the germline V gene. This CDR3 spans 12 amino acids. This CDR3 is CASRDITDTQYF. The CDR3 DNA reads TGTGCCAGCAGGGACATCACAGATACGCAGTATTTT.

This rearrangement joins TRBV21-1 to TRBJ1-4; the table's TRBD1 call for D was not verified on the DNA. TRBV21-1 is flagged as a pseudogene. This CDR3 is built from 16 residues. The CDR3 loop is CASSKEGAGPNEKLFF. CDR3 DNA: TGTGCCAGCAGCAAAGAGGGGGCAGGTCCAAATGAAAAACTGTTTTTT.

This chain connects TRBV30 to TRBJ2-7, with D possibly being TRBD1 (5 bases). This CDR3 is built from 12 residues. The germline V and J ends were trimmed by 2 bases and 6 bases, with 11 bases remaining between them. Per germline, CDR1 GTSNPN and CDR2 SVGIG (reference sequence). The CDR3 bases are TGTGCCTGGAGTTCTCAGGGCTCCGAGCAGTACTTC. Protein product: CAWSSQGSEQYF.

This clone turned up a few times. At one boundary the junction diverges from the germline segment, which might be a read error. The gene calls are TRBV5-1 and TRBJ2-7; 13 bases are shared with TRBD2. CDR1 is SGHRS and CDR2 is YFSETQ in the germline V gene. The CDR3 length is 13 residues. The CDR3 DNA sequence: TGCGCCAGCAGCATAGGACTAGCGGGAGATATGGACTTC. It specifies CASSIGLAGDMDF.

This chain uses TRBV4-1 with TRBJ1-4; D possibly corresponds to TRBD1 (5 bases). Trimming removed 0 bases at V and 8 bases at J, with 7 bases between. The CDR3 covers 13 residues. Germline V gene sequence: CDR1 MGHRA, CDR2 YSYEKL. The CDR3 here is CASSQEWTEKLFF. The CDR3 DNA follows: TGCGCCAGCAGCCAAGAATGGACAGAAAAACTGTTTTTT.

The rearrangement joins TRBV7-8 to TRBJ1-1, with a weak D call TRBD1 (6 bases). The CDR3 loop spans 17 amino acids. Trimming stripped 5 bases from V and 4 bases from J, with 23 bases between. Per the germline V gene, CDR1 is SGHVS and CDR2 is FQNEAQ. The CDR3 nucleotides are TGTGCCAGCAGCGCATTAGAGATACAGGGAGGGGGCACTGAAGCTTTCTTT. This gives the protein CASSALEIQGGGTEAFF.

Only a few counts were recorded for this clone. For the CDR3, the DNA is TGTGCCAGCAGTGGCGGGACCTATGGCTACACCTTC. Translation: CASSGGTYGYTF. V gene TRBV6-5 combines with J gene TRBJ1-2, with D maybe TRBD1 (5 bases). The CDR3 has 12 residues. The germline V and J ends were trimmed by 5 bases and 4 bases, with 8 bases remaining between them. Germline lookup yields CDR1 MNHEY and CDR2 SVGAGI.

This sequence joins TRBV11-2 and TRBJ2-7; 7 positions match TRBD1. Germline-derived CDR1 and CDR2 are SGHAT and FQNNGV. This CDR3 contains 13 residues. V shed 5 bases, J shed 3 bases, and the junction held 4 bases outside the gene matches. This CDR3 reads CASSPGQVYEQYF. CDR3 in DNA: TGTGCCAGCAGCCCCGGACAGGTCTACGAGCAGTACTTC.

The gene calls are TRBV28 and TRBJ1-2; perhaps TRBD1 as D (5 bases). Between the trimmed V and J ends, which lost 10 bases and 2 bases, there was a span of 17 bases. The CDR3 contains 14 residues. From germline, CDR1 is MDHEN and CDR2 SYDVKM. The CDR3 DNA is TGTGCCACCCCCCCCGGACAAGGGAACTATGGCTACACCTTC. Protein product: CATPPGQGNYGYTF.